A selection of T cell receptor beta chains follows, all from one sample in a study of T-cell memory formation after mild COVID-19. Using its own MiXCR run on the 5' RACE reads, TCRdb lists one record per CDR3 protein. The sample lists 250,000 to 300,000 distinct CDR3 sequences, less than 20% occurring once. Sequencing was carried out using PBMCs or a T cell subset sorted from them (not recorded which). The receptors originated from a man younger than 30 who had mild COVID-19 (a few samples of this study predate the infection). Cell type and time point are not known. Each CDR3 is given with its conserved first and last residue. D genes are given only for firm matches.

D	V	J	CDR3
TRBD2	TRBV6-2/TRBV6-3	TRBJ2-3	CASTSAGEVDTQYF
.	TRBV6-5	TRBJ2-7	CASSSQGREQYF
.	TRBV7-8	TRBJ2-3	CASSFKRQRGTPTDTQYF
TRBD1	TRBV5-1	TRBJ2-3	CASSLTGVYTDTQYF
TRBD1	TRBV7-9	TRBJ2-7	CASSFLLPGQGTRYLDEQYF
.	TRBV7-9	TRBJ2-2	CATHRAGLATGELFF
.	TRBV30	TRBJ1-4	CAWRDNLNEKLFF
TRBD2	TRBV20-1	TRBJ2-5	CSARDRRSSGGLETQYF
.	TRBV6-5	TRBJ2-2	CASSYSGGNTGELFF
.	TRBV23-1	TRBJ1-5	CASSQPENQPQHF
.	TRBV5-4	TRBJ1-6	CASSLGIGQESPLHF
.	TRBV20-1	TRBJ1-5	CSARRGSYSNQPQHF
.	TRBV5-1	TRBJ2-1	CASSFQGSEYNEQFF
.	TRBV9	TRBJ2-3	CASSPHAVSTDTQYF
TRBD1	TRBV11-2	TRBJ2-4	CASSPPRTGPNIQYF
.	TRBV9	TRBJ1-1	CASSVDSIWNTEAFF
.	TRBV7-9	TRBJ2-1	CASSLVLINEQFF
.	TRBV6-5	TRBJ2-7	CASGGRGTYEQYF
TRBD1	TRBV27	TRBJ2-2	CASSRTGVWTGELFF
.	TRBV5-1	TRBJ2-7	CASKSGDAYEQYF
TRBD2	TRBV10-1	TRBJ2-1	CASSDSAGTSFGNEQFF
.	TRBV7-2	TRBJ1-5	CASSRAGIHQPQHF
.	TRBV5-1	TRBJ2-7	CASSPGEVRGYEQYF
.	TRBV7-3	TRBJ2-1	CASSLGGASYNEQFF
.	TRBV4-2	TRBJ2-1	CASSQEVWDEQFF
.	TRBV20-1	TRBJ1-1	CSARRGQQNTEAFF
TRBD2	TRBV20-1	TRBJ2-3	CSARDPRGGELTQYF
.	TRBV4-1	TRBJ2-2	CASRGATGVTGELFF
TRBD1	TRBV7-6	TRBJ1-5	CASSSGQGLQPQHF
.	TRBV20-1	TRBJ2-4	CSALAGGRNIQYF